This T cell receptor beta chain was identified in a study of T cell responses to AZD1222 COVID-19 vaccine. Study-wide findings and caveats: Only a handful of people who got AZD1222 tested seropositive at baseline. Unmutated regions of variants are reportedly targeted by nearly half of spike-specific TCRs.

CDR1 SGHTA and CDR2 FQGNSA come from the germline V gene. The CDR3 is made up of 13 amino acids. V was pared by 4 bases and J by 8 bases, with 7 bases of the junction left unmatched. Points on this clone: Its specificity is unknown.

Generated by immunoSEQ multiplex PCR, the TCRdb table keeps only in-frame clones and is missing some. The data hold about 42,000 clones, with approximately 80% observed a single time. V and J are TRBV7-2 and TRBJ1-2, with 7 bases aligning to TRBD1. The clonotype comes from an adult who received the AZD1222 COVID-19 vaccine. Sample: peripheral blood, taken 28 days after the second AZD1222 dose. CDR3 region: CASSYDRVKGYTF. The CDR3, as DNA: TGTGCCAGCAGCTACGACAGGGTAAAAGGCTACACCTTC.